This T cell receptor beta chain was captured in a study of CD8 T cells in ankylosing spondylitis. TCRdb passed the 5' RACE reads through MiXCR, listing each CDR3 protein once. The sample contains around 250,000 distinct CDR3 sequences, approximately 30% of which appear only once. There are 14 residues in the CDR3. Trimming shortened V by 5 bases and J by 1 base, and 11 bases separated the two germline ends. Germline values: CDR1 MNHEY, CDR2 SMNVEV (reference sequence). The chain recombines TRBV27 with TRBJ1-1; a weak D match, TRBD1 (5 bases). Sequences were obtained from blood, either unsorted or a sorted T cell fraction (not recorded which). The receptor comes from a male donor with ankylosing spondylitis or in good health (not recorded which). CDR3 coding DNA: TGTGCCAGCAGTGCCGGGACGGCGAACACTGAAGCTTTCTTT. This gives the protein CASSAGTANTEAFF.